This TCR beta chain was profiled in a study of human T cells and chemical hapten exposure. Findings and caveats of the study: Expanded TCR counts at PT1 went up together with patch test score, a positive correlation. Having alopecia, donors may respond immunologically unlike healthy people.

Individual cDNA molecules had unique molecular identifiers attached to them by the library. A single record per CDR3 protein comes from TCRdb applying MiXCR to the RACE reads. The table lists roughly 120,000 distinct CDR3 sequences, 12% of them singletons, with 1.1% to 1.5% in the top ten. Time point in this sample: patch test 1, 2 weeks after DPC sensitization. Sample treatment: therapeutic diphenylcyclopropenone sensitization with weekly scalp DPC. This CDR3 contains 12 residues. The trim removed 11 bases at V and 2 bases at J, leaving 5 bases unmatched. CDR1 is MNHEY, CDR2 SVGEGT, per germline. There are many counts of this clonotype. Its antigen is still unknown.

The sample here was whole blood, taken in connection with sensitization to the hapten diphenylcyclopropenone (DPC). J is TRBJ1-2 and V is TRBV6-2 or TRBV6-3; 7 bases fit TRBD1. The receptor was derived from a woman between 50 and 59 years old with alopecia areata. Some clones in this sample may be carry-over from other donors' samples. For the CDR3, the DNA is TGTGCCTCCACAGGGGCAAACTATGGCTACACCTTC. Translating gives CASTGANYGYTF.